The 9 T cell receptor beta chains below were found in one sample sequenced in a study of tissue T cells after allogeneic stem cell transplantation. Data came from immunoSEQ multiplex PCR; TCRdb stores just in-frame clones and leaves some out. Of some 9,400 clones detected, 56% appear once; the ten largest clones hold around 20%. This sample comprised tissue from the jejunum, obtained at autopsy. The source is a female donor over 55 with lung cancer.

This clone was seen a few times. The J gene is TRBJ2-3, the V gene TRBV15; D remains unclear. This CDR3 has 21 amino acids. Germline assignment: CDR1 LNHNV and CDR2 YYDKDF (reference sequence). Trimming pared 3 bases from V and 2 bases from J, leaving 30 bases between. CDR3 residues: CATSSKGKLALLGGITDTQYF. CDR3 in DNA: TGTGCCACCAGCAGCAAAGGGAAGCTGGCGCTCCTGGGTGGGATCACAGATACGCAGTATTTT.

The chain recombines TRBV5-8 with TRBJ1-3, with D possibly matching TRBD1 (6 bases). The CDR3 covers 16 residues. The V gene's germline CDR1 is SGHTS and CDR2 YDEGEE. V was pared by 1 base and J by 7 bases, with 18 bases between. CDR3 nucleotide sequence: TGTGCCAGCAGCTTGATTTCGGGGGCCGTAGGGAACACCATATATTTT. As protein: CASSLISGAVGNTIYF.

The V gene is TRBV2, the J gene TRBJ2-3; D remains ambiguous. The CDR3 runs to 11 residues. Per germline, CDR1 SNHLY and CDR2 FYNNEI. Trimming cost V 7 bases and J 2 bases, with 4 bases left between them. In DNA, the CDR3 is TGTGCCAGCACAATCACAGATACGCAGTATTTT. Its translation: CASTITDTQYF.

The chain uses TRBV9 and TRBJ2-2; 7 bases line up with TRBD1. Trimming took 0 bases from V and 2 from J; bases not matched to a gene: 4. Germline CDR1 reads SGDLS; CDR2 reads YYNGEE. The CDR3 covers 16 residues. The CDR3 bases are TGTGCCAGCAGCGTAGGGGGACAGCCCAACACCGGGGAGCTGTTTTTT. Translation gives CASSVGGQPNTGELFF.

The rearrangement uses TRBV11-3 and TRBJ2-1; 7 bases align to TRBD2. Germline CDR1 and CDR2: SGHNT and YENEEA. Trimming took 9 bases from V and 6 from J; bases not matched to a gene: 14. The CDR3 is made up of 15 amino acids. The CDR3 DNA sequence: TGTGCCAGTAGGCCGGGACTACCTATTGGCAATGAGCAGTTCTTC. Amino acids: CASRPGLPIGNEQFF.

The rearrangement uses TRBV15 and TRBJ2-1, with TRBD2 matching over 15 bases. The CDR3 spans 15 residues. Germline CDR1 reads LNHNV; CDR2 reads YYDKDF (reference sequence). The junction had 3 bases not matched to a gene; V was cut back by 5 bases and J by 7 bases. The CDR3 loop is CATSGGTSGRNEQFF. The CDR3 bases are TGTGCCACCAGCGGGGGGACTAGCGGGAGGAATGAGCAGTTCTTC.

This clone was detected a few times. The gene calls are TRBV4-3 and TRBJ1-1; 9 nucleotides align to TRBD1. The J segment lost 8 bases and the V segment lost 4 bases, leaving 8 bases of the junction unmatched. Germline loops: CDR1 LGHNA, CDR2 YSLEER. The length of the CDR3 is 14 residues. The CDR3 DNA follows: TGCGCCAGCAGCCTCAAACCGACAGGGGGAGAAGCTTTCTTT. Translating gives CASSLKPTGGEAFF.

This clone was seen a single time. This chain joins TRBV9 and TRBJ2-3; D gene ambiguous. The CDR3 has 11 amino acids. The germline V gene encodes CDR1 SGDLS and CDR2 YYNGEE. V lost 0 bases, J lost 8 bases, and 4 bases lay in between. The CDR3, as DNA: TGTGCCAGCAGCGTAGGGGGTACGCAGTATTTT. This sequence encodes CASSVGGTQYF.

The CDR3 is CASSQGGSGNTIYF. The CDR3 DNA sequence: TGTGCCAGCAGCCAAGGGGGCTCAGGAAACACCATATATTTT. The chain couples TRBV3-1 (or the pseudogene TRBV3-2) to TRBJ2-2, with a possible D match to TRBD1 (5 bases). The end of the DNA is better explained by TRBJ1-3, so the J call may be wrong. The CDR3 sequence is 14 residues long. The germline V gene encodes CDR1 LGHDT and CDR2 YNNKEL (reference sequence).